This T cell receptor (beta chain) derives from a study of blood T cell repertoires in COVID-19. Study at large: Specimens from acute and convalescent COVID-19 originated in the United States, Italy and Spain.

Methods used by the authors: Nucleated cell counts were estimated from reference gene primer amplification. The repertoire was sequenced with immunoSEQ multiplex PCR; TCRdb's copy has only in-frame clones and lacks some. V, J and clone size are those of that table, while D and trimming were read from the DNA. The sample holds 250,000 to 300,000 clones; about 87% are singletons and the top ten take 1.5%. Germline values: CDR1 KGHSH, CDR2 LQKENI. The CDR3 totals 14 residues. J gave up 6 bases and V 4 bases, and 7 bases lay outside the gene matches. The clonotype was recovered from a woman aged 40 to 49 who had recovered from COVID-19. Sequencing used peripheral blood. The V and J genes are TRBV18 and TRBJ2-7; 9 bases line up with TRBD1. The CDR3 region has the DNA TGTGCCAGCTCACTGCCGGGACAGGGCCGCGAGCAGTACTTC. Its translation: CASSLPGQGREQYF.